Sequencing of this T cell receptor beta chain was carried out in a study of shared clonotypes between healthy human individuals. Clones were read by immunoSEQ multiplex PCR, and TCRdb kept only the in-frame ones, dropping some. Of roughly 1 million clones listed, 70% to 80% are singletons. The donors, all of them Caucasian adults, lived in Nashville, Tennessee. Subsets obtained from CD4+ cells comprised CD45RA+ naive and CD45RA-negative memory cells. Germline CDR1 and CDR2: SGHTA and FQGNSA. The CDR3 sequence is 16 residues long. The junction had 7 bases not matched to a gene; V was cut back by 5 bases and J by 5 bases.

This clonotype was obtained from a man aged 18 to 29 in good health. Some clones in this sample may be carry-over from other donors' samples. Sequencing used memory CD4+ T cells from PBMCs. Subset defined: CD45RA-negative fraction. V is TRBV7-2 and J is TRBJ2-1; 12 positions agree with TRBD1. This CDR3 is CASSTRDRGLHNEQFF. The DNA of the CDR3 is TGTGCCAGCAGCACCCGGGACAGGGGGCTCCACAATGAGCAGTTCTTC.